The next 10 T cell receptor beta chains were all read from a single sample in a study of shared clonotypes between healthy human individuals. The naive CD8 subset, CD45RO-negative cells positively selected for CCR7, excluded terminally differentiated effector memory CD45RA+ cells. The repertoire was sequenced with immunoSEQ multiplex PCR; TCRdb's copy has only in-frame clones and lacks some. The repertoire holds about 2.2 million clones, with roughly 91% as singletons. Sequenced: naive CD8+ T cells from PBMCs. The receptors shown here come from a man aged 18 to 35 in good health. Some clones in this sample may be carry-over from other donors' samples.

The V and J genes are TRBV6-1 and TRBJ2-1; D remains ambiguous. V was shortened by 2 bases and J by 0 bases, with 14 bases between the two germline ends. CDR1 is MNHNS and CDR2 is SASEGT in the germline V gene. The CDR3 covers 17 residues. The CDR3: CASSERWAPSSYNEQFF. The CDR3 bases are TGTGCCAGCAGTGAAAGGTGGGCCCCTAGCTCCTACAATGAGCAGTTCTTC.

V and J are TRBV5-1 and TRBJ1-1; no clear D gene. V lost 3 bases, J lost 5 bases, and 11 bases lay in between. Germline-derived CDR1 and CDR2 are SGHRS and YFSETQ. This CDR3 region has 13 residues. CDR3 sequence (DNA): TGCGCCAGCAGCTGGGCCGTACGGACTGAAGCTTTCTTT. This encodes CASSWAVRTEAFF.

CDR3 protein: CASSLSARSSYNEQFF. CDR3 in DNA: TGTGCCAGCAGTTTATCAGCGCGGAGCTCCTACAATGAGCAGTTCTTC. This chain connects TRBV27 to TRBJ2-1, with D unresolved. V gave up 0 bases and J gave up 0 bases, with 9 bases separating them. Germline CDR1 MNHEY, CDR2 SMNVEV (reference sequence). This CDR3 is built from 16 residues.

The genes are TRBV4-3 and TRBJ2-5, with a weak D call TRBD2 (7 bases). Near its end, the DNA agrees better with TRBJ2-7, so the J call may be wrong. The germline gives CDR1 LGHNA, CDR2 YSLEER. The CDR3 is 14 amino acids. The CDR3 region is CASSQGGGGYEQYF. The CDR3 DNA is TGCGCCAGCAGCCAAGGAGGGGGGGGTTACGAGCAGTACTTC.

The V gene is TRBV11-2, the J gene TRBJ2-1; 7 positions match TRBD1. The CDR3 totals 17 residues. V shed 4 bases and J 6 bases; nucleotides not matched to a gene: 15. The germline V gene encodes CDR1 SGHAT and CDR2 FQNNGV. The CDR3 DNA reads as TGTGCCAGCAGCTCCCGGACAGGCCTAAACCGAATCAATGAGCAGTTCTTC. Encoded protein: CASSSRTGLNRINEQFF.

This chain links TRBV6-5 with TRBJ2-3; weak D call: TRBD1 (6 bases). There are 16 residues in the CDR3. The V end was cut by 3 bases, the J end by 0 bases, with 13 bases between. Germline loops: CDR1 MNHEY, CDR2 SVGAGI. The CDR3 protein is CASSYSGTRSTDTQYF. In DNA form, the CDR3 reads TGTGCCAGCAGTTATTCCGGGACAAGAAGCACAGATACGCAGTATTTT.

Comment on this clone: This sample also contains other DNA sequences that code for the same CDR3. The gene calls are TRBV7-3 and TRBJ2-2, with TRBD2 as a possible D gene (6 bases). Germline loops: CDR1 SGHTA, CDR2 FQGTGA. V shed 0 bases and J shed 2 bases, with 10 bases lying between them. The CDR3 extends over 16 amino acids. Here the CDR3 reads CASSLTPGLNTGELFF. The DNA for the CDR3 is TGTGCCAGCAGCTTAACCCCCGGACTAAACACCGGGGAGCTGTTTTTT. Full variable domain (outside the CDR3, taken from reference TRBV7-3 and TRBJ2-2): GAGVSQTPSNKVTEKGKYVELRCDPISGHTALYWYRQSLGQGPEFLIYFQGTGAADDSGLPNDRFFAVRPEGSVSTLKIQRTERGDSAVYLCASSLTPGLNTGELFFGEGSRLTVL.

This chain joins TRBV28 and TRBJ1-5; the match to TRBD1 covers 7 bases. The CDR3 is 16 amino acids. CDR1 is MDHEN and CDR2 is SYDVKM in the germline V gene. The V and J ends lost 4 bases and 5 bases, in that order; junction bases with no gene match: 11. This chain's CDR3 is CASSYGGPRGYQPQHF. DNA of the CDR3: TGTGCCAGCAGTTACGGGGGTCCCAGGGGGTATCAGCCCCAGCATTTT.

J is TRBJ1-4 and V is TRBV5-4; 8 nucleotides agree with TRBD1. The CDR3 has 17 amino acids. The germline V gene has CDR1 SGHNT and CDR2 YYREEE (reference sequence). Trimming took 4 bases from V and 3 from J; bases not matched to a gene: 11. The CDR3 DNA sequence: TGTGCCAGCAGCCCGGACAGGGCAAGATTCCCTAATGAAAAACTGTTTTTT. It translates to CASSPDRARFPNEKLFF.

This chain uses TRBV7-9 with TRBJ2-5; 11 bases map to TRBD2. Losses at the gene ends were 5 bases for V and 7 bases for J; bases not matched to a gene: 9. The CDR3 has 15 residues. Germline V lookup: CDR1 SEHNR, CDR2 FQNEAQ (reference sequence). The CDR3 sequence: CASSPATSGIGTQYF. The CDR3 DNA is TGTGCCAGCAGCCCGGCGACTAGCGGGATCGGGACCCAGTACTTC.